Sequencing of this TCR beta chain was carried out in a study of T cells in tumors after PD-1 blockade. For the study at large: Each patient got pembrolizumab 200 mg every 3 weeks or cemiplimab 350 mg every 2 weeks. During anti-PD-1 treatment, some patients continued daily vismodegib 150 mg. On average, peripheral blood gave roughly 110,000 TCR templates and some 37,000 unique clonotypes.

Study conclusions and caveats: About 41% of tumor TCR clonotypes were also found in blood.

CDR3 length equals 12 residues. V lost 10 bases to trimming and J lost 5 bases, with 15 bases between them. Germline CDR1 is SGHDT and CDR2 is YYEEEE. The sample holds a few counts of this clone. Antigen unknown. Profiled with immunoSEQ multiplex PCR; TCRdb holds only in-frame clones, not every one. The repertoire holds about 20,000 clones, more than 70% seen once, with 26% in the top ten. The source was PBMCs, collected before anti-PD-1 treatment. The TCR originated in a human donor with basal cell carcinoma. The rearrangement joins TRBV5-6 to TRBJ2-5, with D perhaps matching TRBD1 or TRBD2 (7 bases each). CDR3: CAPRGGAETQYF. CDR3 in DNA: TGTGCCCCCAGGGGGGGTGCTGAGACCCAGTACTTC.